This T cell receptor (beta chain) is drawn from a study of T cells in Graves' hyperthyroidism and ophthalmopathy. The wider study: The initial diagnosis was the point when peripheral blood was collected, ahead of any treatment.

Hyperthyroidism in the patients, aged 18 to 65, was newly diagnosed and under 2 months in duration. Used for diagnoses were clinical symptoms, serum thyroxine and TRAb, thyroid ultrasound and orbital computed tomography. It was RNA transcripts that yielded the amplified TCR beta CDR3 regions. The primer set for the first-round RT-PCR of the TCR CDR3 was HTBI. TCRdb ran MiXCR on the multiplex PCR reads and lists one entry per CDR3 protein. This table has around 200,000 distinct CDR3 sequences, about 15% appearing once. This clonotype appeared many times. The germline CDR1 and CDR2 sequences are DFQATT and SNEGSKA (reference sequence). Trimming removed 1 base from V and 5 bases from J; junction bases left unmatched: 4. This CDR3 has 15 residues.

The TCR comes from a woman aged 45-65 years with Graves' hyperthyroidism. Sequenced material: blood. The chain is built from TRBV20-1 and TRBJ1-6; 8 bases are a match to TRBD1. The CDR3 coding sequence is TGCAGTGCTAGAGGACAGGGGCGGAATAATTCACCCCTCCACTTT. Residues: CSARGQGRNNSPLHF.